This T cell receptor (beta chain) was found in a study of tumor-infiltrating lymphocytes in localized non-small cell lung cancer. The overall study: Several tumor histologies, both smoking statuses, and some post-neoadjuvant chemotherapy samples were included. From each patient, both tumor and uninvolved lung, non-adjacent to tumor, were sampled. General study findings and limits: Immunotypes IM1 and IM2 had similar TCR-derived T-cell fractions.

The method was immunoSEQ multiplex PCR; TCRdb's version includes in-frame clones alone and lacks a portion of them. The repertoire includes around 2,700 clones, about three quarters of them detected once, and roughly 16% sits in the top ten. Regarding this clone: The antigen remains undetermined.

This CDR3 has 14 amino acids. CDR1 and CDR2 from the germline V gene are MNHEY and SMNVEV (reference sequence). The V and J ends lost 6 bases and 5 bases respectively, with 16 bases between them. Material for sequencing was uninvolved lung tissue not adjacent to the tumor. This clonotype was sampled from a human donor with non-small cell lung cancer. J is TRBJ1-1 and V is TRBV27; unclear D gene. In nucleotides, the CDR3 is TGTGCCAGCAGCCTTTACGGGGTGGGGACTGAAGCTTTCTTT. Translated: CASSLYGVGTEAFF.